What follows are 21 T cell receptor beta chains derived from one specimen sequenced in a study of blood T cell repertoires in COVID-19. Only in-frame clones appear in the TCRdb table, and some are missing; sequencing was by immunoSEQ multiplex PCR. The sample records around 97,000 clones, approximately 84% being singletons. The source material was peripheral blood. The receptors derive from a man in his sixties or seventies with acute or convalescent COVID-19.

The gene calls are TRBV7-6 and TRBJ1-3, with D maybe TRBD1 (5 bases). Germline CDR1 SGHVS, CDR2 FNYEAQ. This CDR3 region has 17 residues. V lost 1 base to trimming and J lost 4 bases, with 17 bases between them. The DNA for the CDR3 is TGTGCCAGCAGCTTAGAGATCGGCAGGGCTTCGGGAAACACCATATATTTT. Encoded protein: CASSLEIGRASGNTIYF.

The chain combines TRBV4-2 with TRBJ1-2; TRBD1 might be the D (5 bases). This CDR3 region has 16 residues. Between the trimmed V and J ends, which lost 0 bases and 0 bases, there was a span of 11 bases. CDR1 is LGHNA, CDR2 YNFKEQ, per germline. The DNA of the CDR3 is TGTGCCAGCAGCCAAGAATGGACACCCACTAACTATGGCTACACCTTC. This gives the protein CASSQEWTPTNYGYTF.

The gene calls are TRBV6-2 or TRBV6-3 and TRBJ1-5; D perhaps matches TRBD1 (5 bases). Trimming shortened V by 1 base and J by 5 bases, and 12 bases separated the two germline ends. The CDR3 contains 15 residues. Germline V CDR1 and CDR2: MNHEY, SVGEGT. The chain's CDR3 is CASSYYIIRDQPQHF. CDR3 nucleotides: TGTGCCAGCAGTTACTACATCATCAGGGATCAGCCCCAGCATTTT.

The V call is TRBV5-1, the J call TRBJ2-5; 8 nucleotides line up with TRBD2. V lost 5 bases and J lost 4; bases outside the gene matches: 10. The CDR3 is made up of 15 amino acids. The germline CDR1 and CDR2 sequences are SGHRS and YFSETQ. This CDR3 reads CASSYREGVGETQYF. CDR3 bases: TGCGCCAGCAGTTATCGGGAGGGGGTTGGAGAGACCCAGTACTTC. Using reference TRBV5-1 and TRBJ2-5 for the parts outside the CDR3, the full variable domain is KAGVTQTPRYLIKTRGQQVTLSCSPISGHRSVSWYQQTPGQGLQFLFEYFSETQRNKGNFPGRFSGRQFSNSRSEMNVSTLELGDSALYLCASSYREGVGETQYFGPGTRLLVL.

The chain has TRBV18 and TRBJ1-3; D uncertain. V was pared by 3 bases and J by 3 bases, with 15 bases between. There are 16 residues in the CDR3. Germline-derived CDR1 and CDR2 are KGHSH and LQKENI. This CDR3 reads CASSPRVVESGNTIYF. The CDR3, as DNA: TGTGCCAGCTCACCGCGCGTTGTGGAGAGTGGAAACACCATATATTTT.

The genes are TRBV7-2 and TRBJ1-1, with unresolved D. V lost 8 bases to trimming and J lost 1 base, with 14 bases between them. The V gene's germline CDR1 is SGHTA and CDR2 FQGNSA. The CDR3 consists of 14 residues. This CDR3 is CASRRSYSNTEAFF. CDR3 sequence (DNA): TGTGCCAGCCGTAGGAGTTATTCGAACACTGAAGCTTTCTTT.

This chain joins TRBV24-1 and TRBJ2-3; 8 bases are a match to TRBD2. The CDR3 runs to 15 residues. V lost 5 bases and J lost 4; bases outside the gene matches: 7. CDR1 and CDR2 (germline): KGHDR, SFDVKD. The CDR3 is CATSAAGGGADTQYF. The CDR3 nucleotides read TGTGCCACCAGTGCGGCGGGGGGTGGTGCAGATACGCAGTATTTT.

This chain connects TRBV30 to TRBJ2-7, with 9 bases fitting TRBD1. V lost 5 bases to trimming and J lost 2 bases; unmatched junction nucleotides: 4. There are 13 residues in the CDR3. The V gene's germline CDR1 is GTSNPN and CDR2 SVGIG (reference sequence). CDR3 protein: CAWGRQGAYEQYF. CDR3 sequence (DNA): TGTGCCTGGGGACGACAGGGGGCCTACGAGCAGTACTTC.

The V and J genes are TRBV27 and TRBJ2-2; 7 positions agree with TRBD1. The length of the CDR3 is 18 residues. With V trimmed by 5 bases and J by 1 base, 13 bases remained unmatched. Per germline, CDR1 MNHEY and CDR2 SMNVEV (reference sequence). The CDR3 loop reads CASSLRQGALGNTGELFF. The CDR3 bases are TGTGCCAGCAGTCTACGACAGGGTGCCCTGGGGAACACCGGGGAGCTGTTTTTT.

This clone was counted a few times. The rearrangement uses TRBV30 and TRBJ1-3, with D uncertain. This CDR3 spans 14 amino acids. V lost 3 bases and J 0 bases, leaving 9 bases between the germline ends. Germline CDR1 GTSNPN, CDR2 SVGIG (reference sequence). Written as DNA, the CDR3 is TGTGCCTGGAGCTGGGCTATCTCTGGAAACACCATATATTTT. Residues: CAWSWAISGNTIYF. Drawing the rest from reference TRBV30 and TRBJ1-3, the complete variable domain is SQTIHQWPATLVQPVGSPLSLECTVEGTSNPNLYWYRQAAGRGLQLLFYSVGIGQISSEVPQNLSASRPQDRQFILSSKKLLLSDSGFYLCAWSWAISGNTIYFGEGSWLTVV.

This clone was detected once. The chain couples TRBV7-9 to TRBJ1-1; 7 bases map to TRBD1. The V gene's germline CDR1 is SEHNR and CDR2 FQNEAQ (reference sequence). The trim removed 3 bases at V and 1 base at J, leaving 2 bases unmatched. The CDR3 is made up of 14 amino acids. CDR3 sequence (DNA): TGTGCCAGCAGCTTCGAGGGGGCGAACACTGAAGCTTTCTTT. Translation gives CASSFEGANTEAFF.

The chain joins TRBV7-2 to TRBJ2-3; no definite D call. V lost 3 bases and J 0 bases, leaving 7 bases between the germline ends. Germline V gene lookup returns CDR1 SGHTA and CDR2 FQGNSA. The CDR3 has 14 amino acids. The CDR3 region is CASSFHTSTDTQYF. Here the CDR3 DNA reads TGTGCCAGCAGCTTCCATACTAGCACAGATACGCAGTATTTT.

The V call is TRBV2, the J call TRBJ1-5; tentatively, D is TRBD1 (6 bases). CDR1 and CDR2 from the germline V gene are SNHLY and FYNNEI. The ends were cut back, 8 bases at V and 0 bases at J, with 20 bases in the middle. The CDR3 has 17 residues. CDR3 protein: CASGVAGQGNSNQPQHF. The CDR3 nucleotides read TGTGCCAGCGGTGTGGCAGGGCAGGGGAATAGCAATCAGCCCCAGCATTTT.

This clone was recorded only once. V gene TRBV18 combines with J gene TRBJ1-1, with 8 bases aligning to TRBD1. CDR1 and CDR2 from the germline V gene are KGHSH and LQKENI. V was pared by 3 bases and J by 0 bases, with 9 bases of the junction left unmatched. The CDR3 runs to 17 residues. The CDR3 spells CASSPGTGLVLNTEAFF. The CDR3 nucleotides are TGTGCCAGCTCACCGGGGACAGGTCTAGTCTTGAACACTGAAGCTTTCTTT. The entire variable domain, with the rest obtained from reference TRBV18 and TRBJ1-1, is as follows: NAGVMQNPRHLVRRRGQEARLRCSPMKGHSHVYWYRQLPEEGLKFMVYLQKENIIDESGMPKERFSAEFPKEGPSILRIQQVVRGDSAAYFCASSPGTGLVLNTEAFFGQGTRLTVV.

Only one count was recorded for this clone. This chain connects TRBV24-1 to TRBJ2-1; 9 positions match TRBD2. CDR1 KGHDR and CDR2 SFDVKD come from the germline V gene. The CDR3 runs to 16 residues. Trimming took 9 bases from V and 6 from J; bases not matched to a gene: 14. In DNA, the CDR3 is TGTGCCACCTCAAATTTTGCGGGAGGGTTGGGCAATGAGCAGTTCTTC. Translated: CATSNFAGGLGNEQFF.

The J gene is TRBJ2-7, the V gene TRBV28; maybe TRBD1 (6 bases). The CDR3 is 15 residues long. In germline, CDR1 is MDHEN, CDR2 SYDVKM. Trimming removed 2 bases from V and 3 bases from J, with 14 bases in between. Written as DNA, the CDR3 is TGTGCCAGCAGTTTAAGTCCCAGGGGCGGCTACGAGCAGTACTTC. It specifies CASSLSPRGGYEQYF.

CDR3 sequence reads: CATRGQGAGNTEAFF. CDR3 nucleotides: TGTGCCACCAGGGGACAGGGGGCTGGAAACACTGAAGCTTTCTTT. This chain joins TRBV24-1 and TRBJ1-1; 12 bases agree with TRBD1. After removal of 7 bases from V and 2 bases from J, the junction contained 4 bases not matched to a gene. Germline V CDR1 and CDR2: KGHDR, SFDVKD. The CDR3 extends over 15 amino acids.

The genes are TRBV28 and TRBJ2-7; D perhaps matches TRBD1 (5 bases). The CDR3 is 14 amino acids. V lost 7 bases and J lost 2, with 15 bases in between. Germline V gives CDR1 MDHEN, CDR2 SYDVKM. This chain's CDR3 is CASTIPQGTYEQYF. The CDR3 coding sequence is TGTGCCAGCACCATACCCCAGGGAACCTACGAGCAGTACTTC.

The chain has TRBV5-1 and TRBJ1-2; 9 nucleotides line up with TRBD1. V was clipped by 0 bases and J by 8 bases; unmatched bases: 20. The CDR3 covers 19 residues. Germline V CDR1 and CDR2: SGHRS, YFSETQ. The DNA for the CDR3 is TGCGCCAGCAGCTTGGGGTCTCCAATCCTCGGGACAGGGCCTCACGGCTACACCTTC. Its protein is CASSLGSPILGTGPHGYTF.

The DNA for the CDR3 is TGTGCCAGCAGCCTGGGACAGGGCGGCACTAGGTTTGAAAAACTGTTTTTT. Protein product: CASSLGQGGTRFEKLFF. The chain joins TRBV11-2 to TRBJ1-4; 9 bases agree with TRBD1. The ends lost 5 bases at V and 7 bases at J; junction bases unmatched: 14. The CDR3 loop spans 17 amino acids. Germline V CDR1 and CDR2: SGHAT, FQNNGV.

The chain employs TRBV5-4 and TRBJ1-2; unclear D gene. The CDR3 sequence is 12 residues long. The V and J ends lost 0 bases and 6 bases respectively, with 6 bases between them. Germline CDR1 is SGHNT and CDR2 is YYREEE (reference sequence). CDR3 amino acids: CASSLASDGYTF. In DNA form, the CDR3 reads TGTGCCAGCAGCTTGGCTTCGGATGGCTACACCTTC.